A selection of T cell receptor beta chains follows, all from one sample in a study of cytomegalovirus exposure and HLA in healthy donors. Clones were sequenced by immunoSEQ multiplex PCR, and TCRdb holds only the in-frame ones, with some missing. This repertoire shows more than 150,000 clones, approximately 80% found once; its top ten account for 1.5% to 2%. Sequencing used PBMCs. The origin of the receptors is a man aged 18 to 35 in good health and CMV-seronegative. CDR3s include the opening cysteine and the closing phenylalanine or tryptophan. D genes are given only for firm matches. Clone size is stated in some rows and not others, as once, few, many or a class when expanded.

v_gene: TRBV7-9
j_gene: TRBJ1-3
abundance: .
d_gene: .
CDR3aa: CASSHGQTGNTIYF
CDR3nt: TGTGCCAGCAGCCACGGACAGACTGGAAACACCATATATTTT

v_gene: TRBV5-1
j_gene: TRBJ1-4
abundance: once
d_gene: .
CDR3aa: CASSIPTGSNEKLFF
CDR3nt: TGCGCCAGCAGCATACCAACAGGGTCTAATGAAAAACTGTTTTTT

v_gene: TRBV5-1
j_gene: TRBJ2-3
abundance: few
d_gene: .
CDR3aa: CASGSGSTDTQYF
CDR3nt: TGCGCCAGCGGGAGCGGAAGTACAGATACGCAGTATTTT

v_gene: TRBV19
j_gene: TRBJ1-2
abundance: .
d_gene: TRBD1
CDR3aa: CASSIEPAAQGANYGYTF
CDR3nt: TGTGCCAGTAGTATAGAGCCCGCGGCACAGGGGGCTAACTATGGCTACACCTTC

v_gene: TRBV4-1
j_gene: TRBJ2-1
abundance: .
d_gene: TRBD2
CDR3aa: CASSQDGVGRRGIYNEQFF
CDR3nt: TGCGCCAGCAGCCAAGATGGGGTGGGGAGGCGGGGGATATACAATGAGCAGTTCTTC

v_gene: TRBV7-2
j_gene: TRBJ2-5
abundance: .
d_gene: TRBD2
CDR3aa: CASSRPTSGGETQYF
CDR3nt: TGTGCCAGCAGCCGACCGACTAGCGGGGGGGAGACCCAGTACTTC

v_gene: TRBV7-3
j_gene: TRBJ1-6
abundance: .
d_gene: .
CDR3aa: CASSFGGPRYGNSPLHF
CDR3nt: TGTGCCAGCAGCTTCGGAGGGCCTCGTTACGGTAATTCACCCCTCCACTTT

v_gene: TRBV5-1
j_gene: TRBJ2-3
abundance: .
d_gene: TRBD2
CDR3aa: CASSGGLAADTQYF
CDR3nt: TGCGCCAGCAGTGGGGGACTAGCGGCAGATACGCAGTATTTT

v_gene: TRBV11-3
j_gene: TRBJ2-1
abundance: .
d_gene: .
CDR3aa: CASSFPGDNEQFF
CDR3nt: TGTGCCAGCAGCTTCCCAGGGGACAATGAGCAGTTCTTC

v_gene: TRBV7-2
j_gene: TRBJ2-1
abundance: .
d_gene: TRBD2
CDR3aa: CASSNGLAGGPSYNEQFF
CDR3nt: TGTGCCAGCAGCAACGGACTAGCGGGAGGGCCGTCCTACAATGAGCAGTTCTTC

v_gene: TRBV21-1
j_gene: TRBJ1-5
abundance: .
d_gene: .
CDR3aa: CASSTRQKTSNQPQHF
CDR3nt: TGTGCCAGCAGCACCAGACAGAAGACTAGCAATCAGCCCCAGCATTTT

v_gene: TRBV6-1
j_gene: TRBJ2-7
abundance: .
d_gene: .
CDR3aa: CASRVAAGPSEQYF
CDR3nt: TGTGCCAGCAGGGTTGCCGCGGGGCCTTCCGAGCAGTACTTC

v_gene: TRBV5-6
j_gene: TRBJ1-2
abundance: .
d_gene: .
CDR3aa: CASSRGGDYGYTF
CDR3nt: TGTGCCAGCAGCAGGGGGGGTGACTATGGCTACACCTTC

v_gene: TRBV27
j_gene: TRBJ2-7
abundance: .
d_gene: .
CDR3aa: CASSLSGASYEQYF
CDR3nt: TGTGCCAGCAGTTTATCAGGAGCCAGTTACGAGCAGTACTTC

v_gene: TRBV27
j_gene: TRBJ2-7
abundance: .
d_gene: .
CDR3aa: CASSRLFTGYEQYF
CDR3nt: TGTGCCAGCAGCCGACTCTTCACGGGCTACGAGCAGTACTTC

v_gene: TRBV6-6
j_gene: TRBJ1-1
abundance: .
d_gene: .
CDR3aa: CASRIGQGLVGTEAFF
CDR3nt: TGTGCCAGCAGGATAGGCCAGGGGCTGGTGGGCACTGAAGCTTTCTTT

v_gene: TRBV5-1
j_gene: TRBJ1-2
abundance: .
d_gene: .
CDR3aa: CASSLQMAGDGYTF
CDR3nt: TGCGCCAGCAGCTTGCAAATGGCAGGGGATGGCTACACCTTC

v_gene: TRBV11-3
j_gene: TRBJ2-3
abundance: .
d_gene: .
CDR3aa: CASSFPRDTQYF
CDR3nt: TGTGCCAGCAGCTTCCCTCGAGATACGCAGTATTTT

v_gene: TRBV9
j_gene: TRBJ2-4
abundance: .
d_gene: TRBD1
CDR3aa: CASSVGGTGALAKNIQYF
CDR3nt: TGTGCCAGCAGCGTAGGCGGGACAGGGGCACTAGCCAAAAACATTCAGTACTTC

v_gene: TRBV4-2
j_gene: TRBJ1-4
abundance: .
d_gene: .
CDR3aa: CASSQVSGVINEKLFF
CDR3nt: TGTGCCAGCAGCCAAGTATCGGGGGTTATTAATGAAAAACTGTTTTTT

v_gene: TRBV19
j_gene: TRBJ1-5
abundance: .
d_gene: TRBD1
CDR3aa: CATCEDRVSNQPQHF
CDR3nt: TGTGCCACCTGTGAGGACAGGGTTTCCAATCAGCCCCAGCATTTT

v_gene: TRBV30
j_gene: TRBJ1-5
abundance: .
d_gene: .
CDR3aa: CAWSVGRGQPQHF
CDR3nt: TGTGCCTGGAGTGTGGGTAGGGGTCAGCCCCAGCATTTT

v_gene: TRBV9
j_gene: TRBJ2-7
abundance: .
d_gene: TRBD1
CDR3aa: CASSVGGGQGLEQYF
CDR3nt: TGTGCCAGCAGCGTAGGGGGGGGACAGGGGCTAGAGCAGTACTTC

v_gene: TRBV15
j_gene: TRBJ1-1
abundance: few
d_gene: .
CDR3aa: CATSRGGGPQGRENTEAFF
CDR3nt: TGTGCCACCAGCAGAGGGGGGGGACCTCAGGGGCGGGAGAACACTGAAGCTTTCTTT

v_gene: TRBV4-1
j_gene: TRBJ2-1
abundance: .
d_gene: TRBD2
CDR3aa: CASSYYGAGGPYNEQFF
CDR3nt: TGCGCCAGCAGCTACTACGGGGCGGGAGGGCCCTACAATGAGCAGTTCTTC

v_gene: TRBV2
j_gene: TRBJ2-5
abundance: few
d_gene: .
CDR3aa: CASSERTDQETQYF
CDR3nt: TGTGCCAGCAGTGAGCGGACAGATCAAGAGACCCAGTACTTC

v_gene: TRBV27
j_gene: TRBJ2-7
abundance: .
d_gene: TRBD1
CDR3aa: CASRTGQGRYEQYF
CDR3nt: TGTGCCAGCAGAACCGGACAGGGGAGGTACGAGCAGTACTTC

v_gene: TRBV4-1
j_gene: TRBJ1-4
abundance: .
d_gene: TRBD1
CDR3aa: CASSPYRGRKEKLFF
CDR3nt: TGCGCCAGCAGCCCCTACAGGGGCAGGAAAGAAAAACTGTTTTTT

v_gene: TRBV27
j_gene: TRBJ2-3
abundance: .
d_gene: TRBD2
CDR3aa: CASSLGLARSADTQYF
CDR3nt: TGTGCCAGCAGTTTGGGACTAGCGAGAAGTGCAGATACGCAGTATTTT

v_gene: TRBV21-1
j_gene: TRBJ2-7
abundance: .
d_gene: .
CDR3aa: CASSQDYEQYF
CDR3nt: TGTGCCAGCAGCCAAGACTACGAGCAGTACTTC

v_gene: TRBV4-1
j_gene: TRBJ2-1
abundance: .
d_gene: TRBD2
CDR3aa: CASSHSGLAGGYNEQFF
CDR3nt: TGCGCCAGCAGCCATTCCGGACTAGCGGGAGGGTACAATGAGCAGTTCTTC

v_gene: TRBV6-6
j_gene: TRBJ2-5
abundance: .
d_gene: .
CDR3aa: CASSYSRAGETQYF
CDR3nt: TGTGCCAGCAGTTACTCGCGGGCGGGGGAGACCCAGTACTTC

v_gene: TRBV5-1
j_gene: TRBJ1-2
abundance: .
d_gene: TRBD1
CDR3aa: CASSTGQGEGYTF
CDR3nt: TGCGCCAGCAGCACCGGACAGGGAGAAGGCTACACCTTC

v_gene: TRBV27
j_gene: TRBJ2-1
abundance: .
d_gene: TRBD2
CDR3aa: CASKTSGLNEQFF
CDR3nt: TGTGCCAGCAAGACTAGCGGGCTCAATGAGCAGTTCTTC

v_gene: TRBV5-1
j_gene: TRBJ2-7
abundance: few
d_gene: .
CDR3aa: CASSLGQGRNEQYF
CDR3nt: TGCGCCAGCAGCTTGGGGCAGGGCCGGAACGAGCAGTACTTC

v_gene: TRBV2
j_gene: TRBJ1-6
abundance: once
d_gene: .
CDR3aa: CASSEEGNSPLHF
CDR3nt: TGTGCCAGCAGTGAGGAGGGGAATTCACCCCTCCACTTT

v_gene: TRBV9
j_gene: TRBJ2-5
abundance: .
d_gene: TRBD2
CDR3aa: CASSSRDWTSGATRRETQYF
CDR3nt: TGTGCCAGCAGCTCCCGGGACTGGACTAGCGGGGCCACCAGGAGGGAGACCCAGTACTTC

v_gene: TRBV9
j_gene: TRBJ2-7
abundance: .
d_gene: TRBD2
CDR3aa: CASSAGASGSGSYEQYF
CDR3nt: TGTGCCAGCAGCGCCGGGGCTTCGGGTAGCGGGAGCTACGAGCAGTACTTC

v_gene: TRBV15
j_gene: TRBJ1-3
abundance: once
d_gene: .
CDR3aa: CATSRDLAGRHTIYF
CDR3nt: TGTGCCACCAGCAGAGATCTCGCGGGTCGGCACACCATATATTTT

v_gene: TRBV5-4
j_gene: TRBJ2-7
abundance: .
d_gene: .
CDR3aa: CASSLGRNYEQYF
CDR3nt: TGTGCCAGCAGCCTAGGGAGGAACTACGAGCAGTACTTC